The TCR beta chain described here comes from a study of regulatory T cells in long-lasting Graves disease. There are 13 residues in the CDR3. V was shortened by 0 bases and J by 10 bases, with 10 bases between the two germline ends. CDR1 and CDR2 (germline): SGHTA, FQGNSA. The time point denotes: newly diagnosed GD, antithyroid drugs for less than 3 months. Making the TCR library involved RNA that had been extracted from PBMCs. Study-level points and caveats: TCR diversity in persistent Graves' patients was below that of newly diagnosed ones.

Points on this clonotype: The antigen is not known.

Arm-PCR with iRepertoire HTBI primers amplified the CDR3 regions for these TCR beta libraries. TCRdb used MiXCR to reprocess the multiplex PCR reads, holding one entry per CDR3 protein. The sample lists a few hundred thousand distinct CDR3 sequences, about 15% seen once, with around 7.6% in the top ten. A further study also used this sample, focusing on T cells in Graves' hyperthyroidism and ophthalmopathy.

V gene TRBV7-2 combines with J gene TRBJ2-1; D unclear. The TCR comes from a woman in her forties with Graves disease. Sequenced material: peripheral blood mononuclear cells (PBMCs), taken at new diagnosis, from a patient treated with antithyroid drugs. CDR3 loop: CASSLAPEWEQFF. The CDR3 DNA reads as TGTGCCAGCAGCTTAGCCCCCGAGTGGGAGCAGTTCTTC.